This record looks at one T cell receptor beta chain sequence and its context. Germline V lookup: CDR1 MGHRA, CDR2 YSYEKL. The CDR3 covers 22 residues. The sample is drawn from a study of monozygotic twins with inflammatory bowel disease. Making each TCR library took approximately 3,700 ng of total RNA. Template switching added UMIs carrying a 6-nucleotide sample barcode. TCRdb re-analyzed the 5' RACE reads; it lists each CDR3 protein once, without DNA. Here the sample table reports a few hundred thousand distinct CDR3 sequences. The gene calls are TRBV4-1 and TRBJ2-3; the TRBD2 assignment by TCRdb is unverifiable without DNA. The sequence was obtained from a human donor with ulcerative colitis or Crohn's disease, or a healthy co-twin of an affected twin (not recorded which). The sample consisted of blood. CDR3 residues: CASSQVTPGLAGIPFDTDTQYF.